This T cell receptor beta chain was identified during a study of T cells in tuberculosis. After thawing and overnight rest, PBMC were stained with GMM-loaded CD1B tetramer, viability dye and anti-CD3 for sorting. C32 glucose monomycolate from Rhodococcus equi was loaded onto the CD1B tetramers. Sequencing of TCR-alpha and TCR-beta chains was unpaired. Some clones are missing from TCRdb's copy, which holds only in-frame ones; the method was immunoSEQ multiplex PCR. The sample carries tens of thousands of clones, about 86% recorded once. What was sequenced was CD1b-GMM tetramer-negative cells sorted from PBMCs. The TCR sequence derives from an adult woman with latent tuberculosis.

This CDR3 reads CASSFTGANTGELFF. CDR3 nucleotide sequence: TGTGCCAGCAGCTTTACAGGGGCGAACACCGGGGAGCTGTTTTTT. The rearrangement joins TRBV7-2 to TRBJ2-2; 7 bases agree with TRBD1. CDR1 and CDR2 from the germline V gene are SGHTA and FQGNSA. The CDR3 length is 15 residues. The junction had 1 base not matched to a gene; V was cut back by 3 bases and J by 0 bases.